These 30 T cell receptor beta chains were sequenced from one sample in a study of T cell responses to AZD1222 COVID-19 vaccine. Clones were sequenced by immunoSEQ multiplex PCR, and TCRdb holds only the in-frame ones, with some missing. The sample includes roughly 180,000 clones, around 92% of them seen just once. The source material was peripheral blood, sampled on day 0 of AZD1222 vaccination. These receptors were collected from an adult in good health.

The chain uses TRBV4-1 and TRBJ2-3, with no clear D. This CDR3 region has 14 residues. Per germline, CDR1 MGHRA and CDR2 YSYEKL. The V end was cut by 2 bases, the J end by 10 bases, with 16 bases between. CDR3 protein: CASSQNLGPDAQYF. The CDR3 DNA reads TGCGCCAGCAGCCAAAATCTAGGTCCGGACGCGCAGTATTTT.

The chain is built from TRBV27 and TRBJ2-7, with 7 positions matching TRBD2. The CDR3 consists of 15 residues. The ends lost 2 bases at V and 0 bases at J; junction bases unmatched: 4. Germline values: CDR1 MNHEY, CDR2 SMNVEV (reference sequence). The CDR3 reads CASSLLGGISYEQYF. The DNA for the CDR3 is TGTGCCAGCAGTTTACTCGGGGGGATCTCCTACGAGCAGTACTTC.

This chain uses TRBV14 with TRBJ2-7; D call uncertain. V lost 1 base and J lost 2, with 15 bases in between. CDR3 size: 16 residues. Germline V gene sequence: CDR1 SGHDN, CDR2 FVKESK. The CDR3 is CASSQGAGQHPYEQYF. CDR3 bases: TGTGCCAGCAGCCAAGGGGCAGGTCAACACCCCTACGAGCAGTACTTC.

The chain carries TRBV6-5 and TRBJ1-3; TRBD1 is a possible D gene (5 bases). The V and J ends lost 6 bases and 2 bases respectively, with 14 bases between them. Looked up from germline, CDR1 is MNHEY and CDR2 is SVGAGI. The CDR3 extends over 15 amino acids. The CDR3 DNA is TGTGCCAGCAGGCTAGGGTCGGGGGCTGGAAACACCATATATTTT. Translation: CASRLGSGAGNTIYF.

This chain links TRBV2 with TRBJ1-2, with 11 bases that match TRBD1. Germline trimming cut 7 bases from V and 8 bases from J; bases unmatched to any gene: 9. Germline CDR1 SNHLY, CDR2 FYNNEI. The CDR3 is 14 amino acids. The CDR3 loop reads CASTRGTGGNGYTF. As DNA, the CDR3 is TGTGCCAGCACTCGCGGGACAGGGGGAAACGGCTACACCTTC.

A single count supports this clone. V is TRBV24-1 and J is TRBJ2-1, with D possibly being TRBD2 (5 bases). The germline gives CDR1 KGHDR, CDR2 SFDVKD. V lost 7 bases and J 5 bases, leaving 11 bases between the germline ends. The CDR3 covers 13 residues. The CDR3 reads CATRSRTHNEQFF. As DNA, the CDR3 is TGTGCCACCAGGAGTAGGACTCACAATGAGCAGTTCTTC.

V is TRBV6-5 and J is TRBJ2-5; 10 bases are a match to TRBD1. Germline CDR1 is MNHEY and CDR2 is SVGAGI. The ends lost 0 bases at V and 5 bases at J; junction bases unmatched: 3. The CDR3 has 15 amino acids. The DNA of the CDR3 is TGTGCCAGCAGTTACTCGGGACAGGGGCTGGAGACCCAGTACTTC. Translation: CASSYSGQGLETQYF.

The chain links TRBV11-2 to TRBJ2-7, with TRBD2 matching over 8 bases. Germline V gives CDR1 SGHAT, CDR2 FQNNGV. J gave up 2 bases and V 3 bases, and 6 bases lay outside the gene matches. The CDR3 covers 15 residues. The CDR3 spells CASSLNPGLAYEQYF. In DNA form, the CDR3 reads TGTGCCAGCAGCTTGAATCCGGGACTAGCCTACGAGCAGTACTTC.

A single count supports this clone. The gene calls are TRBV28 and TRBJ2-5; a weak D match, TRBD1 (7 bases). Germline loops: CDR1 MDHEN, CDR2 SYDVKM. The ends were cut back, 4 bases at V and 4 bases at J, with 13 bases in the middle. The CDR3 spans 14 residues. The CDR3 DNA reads TGTGCCAGCAGTTCCGGAGGGGGCTCAGAGACCCAGTACTTC. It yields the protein CASSSGGGSETQYF.

CDR3: CASRDGDGRTGELFF. The CDR3 DNA reads as TGTGCCAGCAGAGATGGGGACGGAAGGACCGGGGAGCTGTTTTTT. This chain uses TRBV7-9 with TRBJ2-2; the D gene could be TRBD1 or TRBD2 (5 bases each). V lost 6 bases to trimming and J lost 5 bases, with 16 bases between them. The germline gives CDR1 SEHNR, CDR2 FQNEAQ (reference sequence). The CDR3 sequence is 15 residues long.

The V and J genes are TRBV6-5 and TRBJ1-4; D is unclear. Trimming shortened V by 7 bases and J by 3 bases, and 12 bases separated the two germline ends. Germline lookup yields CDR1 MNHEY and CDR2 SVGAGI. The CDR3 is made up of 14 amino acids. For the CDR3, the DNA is TGTGCCAGCACCCACGGACCCCCTAATGAAAAACTGTTTTTT. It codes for CASTHGPPNEKLFF.

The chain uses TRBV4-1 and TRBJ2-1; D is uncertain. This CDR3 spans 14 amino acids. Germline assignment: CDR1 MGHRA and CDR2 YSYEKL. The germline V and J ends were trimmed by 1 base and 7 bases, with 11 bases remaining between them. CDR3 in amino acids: CASSQVPVGNEQFF. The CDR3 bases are TGCGCCAGCAGCCAAGTTCCAGTTGGTAATGAGCAGTTCTTC.

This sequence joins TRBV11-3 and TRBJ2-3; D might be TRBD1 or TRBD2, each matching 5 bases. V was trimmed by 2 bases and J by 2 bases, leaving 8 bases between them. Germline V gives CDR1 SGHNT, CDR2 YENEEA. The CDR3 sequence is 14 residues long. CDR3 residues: CASSLRGNTDTQYF. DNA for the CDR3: TGTGCCAGCAGCTTACGGGGCAACACAGATACGCAGTATTTT.

CDR3 bases: TGTGCCAGCAGCTTAGGACAGGGGAATGAGCAGTTCTTC. Its protein product is CASSLGQGNEQFF. The chain links TRBV5-8 to TRBJ2-1; 9 bases are shared with TRBD1. The CDR3 spans 13 residues. Germline V gene lookup returns CDR1 SGHTS and CDR2 YDEGEE. V was pared by 2 bases and J by 7 bases, with 1 base of the junction left unmatched. The variable domain in full, with the rest retrieved from reference TRBV5-8 and TRBJ2-1, is EAGVTQSPTHLIKTRGQQATLRCSPISGHTSVYWYQQALGLGLQFLLWYDEGEERNRGNFPPRFSGRQFPNYSSELNVNALELEDSALYLCASSLGQGNEQFFGPGTRLTVL.

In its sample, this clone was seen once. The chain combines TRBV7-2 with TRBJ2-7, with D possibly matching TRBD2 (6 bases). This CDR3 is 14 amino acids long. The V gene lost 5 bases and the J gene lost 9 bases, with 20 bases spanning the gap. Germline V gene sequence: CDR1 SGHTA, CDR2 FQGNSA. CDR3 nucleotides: TGTGCCAGCAGCGTCGATAGCGGCCTCCTCGGGCAGTACTTC. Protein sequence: CASSVDSGLLGQYF. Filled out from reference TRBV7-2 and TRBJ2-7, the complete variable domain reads GAGVSQSPSNKVTEKGKDVELRCDPISGHTALYWYRQSLGQGLEFLIYFQGNSAPDKSGLPSDRFSAERTGGSVSTLTIQRTQQEDSAVYLCASSVDSGLLGQYFGPGTRLTVT.

CDR3 in amino acids: CASSYSNPGPNSTANTGELFF. CDR3 coding DNA: TGTGCCAGCAGTTACTCGAATCCAGGGCCAAACTCAACAGCGAACACCGGGGAGCTGTTTTTT. The rearrangement uses TRBV6-2 or TRBV6-3 and TRBJ2-2; a weak D match, TRBD1 (5 bases). The CDR3 has 21 residues. Germline V gene sequence: CDR1 MNHEY, CDR2 SVGEGT. Trimming shortened V by 0 bases and J by 0 bases, and 23 bases separated the two germline ends.

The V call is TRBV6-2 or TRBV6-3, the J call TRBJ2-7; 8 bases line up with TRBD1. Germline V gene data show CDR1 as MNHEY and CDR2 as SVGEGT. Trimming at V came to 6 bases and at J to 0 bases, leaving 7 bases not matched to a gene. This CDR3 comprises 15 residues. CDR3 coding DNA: TGTGCCAGCAGCCCGTGGGGACAGGCCTCCTACGAGCAGTACTTC. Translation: CASSPWGQASYEQYF.

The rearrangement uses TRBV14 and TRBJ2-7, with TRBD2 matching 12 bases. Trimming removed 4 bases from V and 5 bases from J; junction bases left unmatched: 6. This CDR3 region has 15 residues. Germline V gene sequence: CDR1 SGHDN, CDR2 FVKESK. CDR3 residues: CASSRRLAGVNEQYF. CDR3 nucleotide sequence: TGTGCCAGCAGCCGACGACTAGCGGGAGTAAACGAGCAGTACTTC.

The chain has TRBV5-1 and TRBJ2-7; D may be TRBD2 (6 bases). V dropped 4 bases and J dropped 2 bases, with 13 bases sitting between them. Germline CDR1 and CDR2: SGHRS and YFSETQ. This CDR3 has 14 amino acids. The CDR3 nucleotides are TGCGCCAGCAGCATCGGGACTTACGCCTACGAGCAGTACTTC. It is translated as CASSIGTYAYEQYF.

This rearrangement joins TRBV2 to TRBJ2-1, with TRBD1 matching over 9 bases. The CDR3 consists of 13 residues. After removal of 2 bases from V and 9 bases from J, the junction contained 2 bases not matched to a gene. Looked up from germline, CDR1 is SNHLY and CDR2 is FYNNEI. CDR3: CASSERTGVEQFF. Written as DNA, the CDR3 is TGTGCCAGCAGTGAAAGGACAGGGGTTGAGCAGTTCTTC.

The CDR3 DNA reads as TGTGCCAGTAGTAGAGAAGGAGGGGAATCCTACGAGCAGTACTTC. This codes for CASSREGGESYEQYF. The rearrangement joins TRBV19 to TRBJ2-7, with a weak D call TRBD2 (6 bases). The CDR3 extends over 15 amino acids. Trimming removed 4 bases from V and 1 base from J, with 14 bases in between. Germline loops: CDR1 LNHDA, CDR2 SQIVND (reference sequence).

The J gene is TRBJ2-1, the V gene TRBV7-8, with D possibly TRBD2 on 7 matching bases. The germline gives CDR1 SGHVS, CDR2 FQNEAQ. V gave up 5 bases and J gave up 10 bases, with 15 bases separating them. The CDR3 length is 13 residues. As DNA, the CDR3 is TGTGCCAGCAGCCCCCGGACTAGGGGGGAGCAGTTCTTC. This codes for CASSPRTRGEQFF.

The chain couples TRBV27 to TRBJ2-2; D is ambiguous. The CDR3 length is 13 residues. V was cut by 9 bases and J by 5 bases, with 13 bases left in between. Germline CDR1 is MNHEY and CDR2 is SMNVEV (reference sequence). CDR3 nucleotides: TGTGCCAGTGGGCCTTATGTTACCGGGGAGCTGTTTTTT. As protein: CASGPYVTGELFF.

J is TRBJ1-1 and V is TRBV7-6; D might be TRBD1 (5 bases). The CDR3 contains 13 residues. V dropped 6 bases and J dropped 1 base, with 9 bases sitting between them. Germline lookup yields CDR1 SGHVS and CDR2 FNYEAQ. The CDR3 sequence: CASRNGGNTEAFF. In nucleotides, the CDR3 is TGTGCCAGCAGAAACGGGGGGAACACTGAAGCTTTCTTT.

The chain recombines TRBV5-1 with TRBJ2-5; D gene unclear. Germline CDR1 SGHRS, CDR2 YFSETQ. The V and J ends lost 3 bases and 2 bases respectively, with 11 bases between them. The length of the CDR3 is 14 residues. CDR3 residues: CASSWNWVQETQYF. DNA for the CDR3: TGCGCCAGCAGCTGGAATTGGGTTCAAGAGACCCAGTACTTC.

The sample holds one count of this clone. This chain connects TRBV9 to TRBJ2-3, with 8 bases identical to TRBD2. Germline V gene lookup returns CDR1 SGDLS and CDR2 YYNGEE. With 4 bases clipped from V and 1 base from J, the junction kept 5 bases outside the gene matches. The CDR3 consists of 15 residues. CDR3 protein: CASSTGLAGTDTQYF. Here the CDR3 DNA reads TGTGCCAGCAGCACAGGACTAGCCGGCACAGATACGCAGTATTTT.

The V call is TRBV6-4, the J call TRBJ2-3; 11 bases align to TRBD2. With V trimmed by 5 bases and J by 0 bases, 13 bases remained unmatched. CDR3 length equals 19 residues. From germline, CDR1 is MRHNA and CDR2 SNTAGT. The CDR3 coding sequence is TGTGCCAGCAGTAGAGAACCGGGACTAGCGGATTCTAGCACAGATACGCAGTATTTT. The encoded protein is CASSREPGLADSSTDTQYF.

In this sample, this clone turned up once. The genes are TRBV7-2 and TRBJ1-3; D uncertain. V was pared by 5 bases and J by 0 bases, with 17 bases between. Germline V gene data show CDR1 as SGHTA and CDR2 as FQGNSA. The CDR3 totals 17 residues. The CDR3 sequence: CASSPVMSGRSGNTIYF. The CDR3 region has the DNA TGTGCCAGCAGCCCGGTAATGTCCGGACGCTCTGGAAACACCATATATTTT.

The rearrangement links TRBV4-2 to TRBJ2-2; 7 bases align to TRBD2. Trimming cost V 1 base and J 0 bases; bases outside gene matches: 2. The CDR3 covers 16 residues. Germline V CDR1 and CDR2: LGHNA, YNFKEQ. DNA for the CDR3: TGTGCCAGCAGCCAAGTAAGCGGGGCGAACACCGGGGAGCTGTTTTTT. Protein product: CASSQVSGANTGELFF.

The CDR3 here is CAWSAGGGELFF. CDR3 DNA sequence: TGTGCCTGGAGTGCAGGGGGCGGGGAGCTGTTTTTT. The chain joins TRBV30 to TRBJ2-2; TRBD1 agrees at 7 bases. Unmatched junction bases numbered 0, after V lost 1 base and J lost 7 bases. The CDR3 runs 12 residues. Germline CDR1 GTSNPN, CDR2 SVGIG (reference sequence).